A selection of T cell receptor beta chains follows, all from one sample in a study of spatial heterogeneity in lung cancer. One entry per CDR3 protein, called by TCRdb with MiXCR from the 5' RACE reads. The sample shows around 9,800 distinct CDR3 sequences, 6.3% of them seen only once. The source was PBMCs, collected at surgery. These receptors were collected from a male donor with early-stage non-small cell lung cancer. The CDR3 runs from the conserved cysteine through the conserved F or W. The order of the fields is D gene, V gene, clone size, J gene, CDR3 protein, CDR3 DNA. The D gene is left open where the match is weak. Some rows have no size entry. The others give once, few or many, or a class for an expanded clone.

d_call: -
v_call: TRBV18
clone_size: many
j_call: TRBJ2-1
cdr3_aa: CASSPRREQATYNEQFF
cdr3_nt: TGTGCCAGCTCACCGAGAAGGGAACAGGCTACCTACAATGAGCAGTTCTTC

d_call: -
v_call: TRBV5-4
clone_size: few
j_call: TRBJ1-6
cdr3_aa: CASSLAPGDNSPLHF
cdr3_nt: TGTGCCAGCAGCCTCGCACCGGGGGATAATTCACCCCTCCACTTT

d_call: -
v_call: TRBV5-1
clone_size: many
j_call: TRBJ1-1
cdr3_aa: CASSLASGGTEAFF
cdr3_nt: TGCGCCAGCAGCTTGGCGTCGGGTGGCACTGAAGCTTTCTTT

d_call: TRBD1
v_call: TRBV6-4
clone_size: many
j_call: TRBJ2-2
cdr3_aa: CASSDSAGGTGELFF
cdr3_nt: TGTGCCAGCAGTGACTCCGCAGGGGGCACCGGGGAGCTGTTTTTT

d_call: TRBD1
v_call: TRBV20-1
clone_size: -
j_call: TRBJ2-5
cdr3_aa: CSAGPGQGQETQYF
cdr3_nt: TGCAGTGCTGGGCCGGGACAGGGGCAAGAGACCCAGTACTTC

d_call: TRBD1
v_call: TRBV7-2
clone_size: -
j_call: TRBJ1-5
cdr3_aa: CASSPRQGIEPQHF
cdr3_nt: TGTGCCAGCAGCCCCAGACAGGGAATTGAGCCCCAGCATTTT

d_call: TRBD2
v_call: TRBV6-1
clone_size: many
j_call: TRBJ2-7
cdr3_aa: CASTKPGTGGYEQYF
cdr3_nt: TGTGCCAGCACCAAGCCCGGGACCGGGGGGTACGAGCAGTACTTC

d_call: TRBD1
v_call: TRBV29-1
clone_size: many
j_call: TRBJ2-3
cdr3_aa: CSVAGQGTDTQYF
cdr3_nt: TGCAGCGTTGCGGGACAGGGTACAGATACGCAGTATTTT

d_call: TRBD2
v_call: TRBV9
clone_size: many
j_call: TRBJ2-3
cdr3_aa: CASSVSSGGGTDTQYF
cdr3_nt: TGTGCCAGCAGCGTTTCTAGCGGGGGAGGCACAGATACGCAGTATTTT

d_call: -
v_call: TRBV7-2
clone_size: many
j_call: TRBJ2-2
cdr3_aa: CASSFRFPGELFF
cdr3_nt: TGTGCCAGCAGCTTCCGGTTCCCCGGGGAGCTGTTTTTT

d_call: TRBD2
v_call: TRBV7-2
clone_size: many
j_call: TRBJ2-7
cdr3_aa: CASSFLMSGRALYYEQYF
cdr3_nt: TGTGCCAGCAGCTTTTTAATGAGCGGGAGGGCCTTATACTACGAGCAGTACTTC

d_call: -
v_call: TRBV12-3/TRBV12-4
clone_size: -
j_call: TRBJ1-5
cdr3_aa: CASSLGTGGNQPQHF
cdr3_nt: TGTGCCAGCAGTTTGGGTACAGGAGGCAATCAGCCCCAGCATTTT

d_call: -
v_call: TRBV6-6
clone_size: -
j_call: TRBJ1-1
cdr3_aa: CASSYSDTEAFF
cdr3_nt: TGTGCCAGCAGTTACTCGGACACTGAAGCTTTCTTT

d_call: TRBD2
v_call: TRBV6-6
clone_size: few
j_call: TRBJ2-1
cdr3_aa: CASGPSGMGNEQFF
cdr3_nt: TGTGCCAGCGGACCTAGCGGGATGGGCAATGAGCAGTTCTTC

d_call: -
v_call: TRBV5-1
clone_size: -
j_call: TRBJ2-7
cdr3_aa: CASSLGGSGSYEQYF
cdr3_nt: TGCGCCAGCAGCCTAGGGGGAAGCGGTTCCTACGAGCAGTACTTC

d_call: TRBD2
v_call: TRBV3-1
clone_size: medium-sized
j_call: TRBJ2-1
cdr3_aa: CASSPWTSPLGNEQFF
cdr3_nt: TGTGCCAGCAGCCCCTGGACTAGCCCACTAGGAAATGAGCAGTTCTTC

d_call: -
v_call: TRBV7-9
clone_size: many
j_call: TRBJ2-3
cdr3_aa: CASSLGRGVVTQYF
cdr3_nt: TGTGCCAGCAGCTTAGGCAGGGGAGTTGTTACGCAGTATTTT

d_call: -
v_call: TRBV20-1
clone_size: many
j_call: TRBJ1-5
cdr3_aa: CSASRTDQPQHF
cdr3_nt: TGCAGTGCTAGCCGGACGGACCAGCCCCAGCATTTT

d_call: -
v_call: TRBV6-2/TRBV6-3
clone_size: -
j_call: TRBJ1-1
cdr3_aa: CASSYSGAADTEAFF
cdr3_nt: TGTGCCAGCAGTTACTCGGGGGCCGCGGACACTGAAGCTTTCTTT

d_call: -
v_call: TRBV28
clone_size: many
j_call: TRBJ1-3
cdr3_aa: CASSLNPRGARNTIYF
cdr3_nt: TGTGCCAGCAGTTTAAATCCTAGGGGGGCACGAAACACCATATATTTT

d_call: -
v_call: TRBV6-4
clone_size: few
j_call: TRBJ2-3
cdr3_aa: CASSAGDGSTDTQYF
cdr3_nt: TGTGCCAGCAGTGCTGGGGACGGAAGCACAGATACGCAGTATTTT

d_call: -
v_call: TRBV6-5
clone_size: many
j_call: TRBJ1-6
cdr3_aa: CASSYKEYNSPLHF
cdr3_nt: TGTGCCAGCAGTTACAAAGAATATAATTCACCCCTCCACTTT

d_call: -
v_call: TRBV20-1
clone_size: -
j_call: TRBJ2-5
cdr3_aa: CSARDPLYETQYF
cdr3_nt: TGCAGTGCTAGAGACCCGCTTTATGAGACCCAGTACTTC

d_call: TRBD1
v_call: TRBV7-9
clone_size: medium-sized
j_call: TRBJ2-3
cdr3_aa: CASSLYQGAGDTQYF
cdr3_nt: TGTGCCAGCAGCTTATATCAGGGGGCTGGAGATACGCAGTATTTT

d_call: TRBD2
v_call: TRBV12-3/TRBV12-4
clone_size: many
j_call: TRBJ2-3
cdr3_aa: CASSFRGGLAVDTQYF
cdr3_nt: TGTGCCAGCAGTTTTCGGGGGGGCCTAGCGGTAGATACGCAGTATTTT

d_call: -
v_call: TRBV6-2/TRBV6-3
clone_size: few
j_call: TRBJ1-5
cdr3_aa: CASSSISGSEQPQHF
cdr3_nt: TGTGCCAGCAGTTCAATTTCAGGGTCAGAACAGCCCCAGCATTTT

d_call: -
v_call: TRBV2
clone_size: many
j_call: TRBJ2-3
cdr3_aa: CATPGPYTDTQYF
cdr3_nt: TGTGCCACCCCCGGCCCCTACACAGATACGCAGTATTTT

d_call: -
v_call: TRBV12-3/TRBV12-4
clone_size: -
j_call: TRBJ1-1
cdr3_aa: CASSLQQNTEAFF
cdr3_nt: TGTGCCAGCAGTTTACAGCAGAACACTGAAGCTTTCTTT

d_call: -
v_call: TRBV28
clone_size: many
j_call: TRBJ2-7
cdr3_aa: CASKGVYEQYF
cdr3_nt: TGTGCCAGCAAAGGGGTCTACGAGCAGTACTTC

d_call: -
v_call: TRBV11-2
clone_size: few
j_call: TRBJ1-5
cdr3_aa: CASSAYFGGNQPQHF
cdr3_nt: TGTGCCAGCTCCGCGTATTTCGGAGGCAATCAGCCCCAGCATTTT

d_call: -
v_call: TRBV7-2
clone_size: -
j_call: TRBJ2-7
cdr3_aa: CASSLAQGQVPYEQYF
cdr3_nt: TGTGCCAGCAGCTTAGCCCAGGGTCAGGTTCCCTACGAGCAGTACTTC

d_call: TRBD2
v_call: TRBV12-3/TRBV12-4
clone_size: many
j_call: TRBJ2-7
cdr3_aa: CASRRGSYEQYF
cdr3_nt: TGTGCCAGCAGGCGGGGGTCCTACGAGCAGTACTTC

d_call: -
v_call: TRBV3-1
clone_size: many
j_call: TRBJ2-1
cdr3_aa: CASGDGGEQFF
cdr3_nt: TGTGCCAGCGGCGACGGCGGTGAGCAGTTCTTC

d_call: -
v_call: TRBV29-1
clone_size: medium-sized
j_call: TRBJ1-1
cdr3_aa: CSVETPMNTEAFF
cdr3_nt: TGCAGCGTTGAAACGCCTATGAACACTGAAGCTTTCTTT

d_call: TRBD2
v_call: TRBV12-3/TRBV12-4
clone_size: many
j_call: TRBJ2-5
cdr3_aa: CASTERGGLQFEVTQYF
cdr3_nt: TGTGCCAGCACCGAGCGGGGGGGACTACAGTTCGAGGTGACCCAGTACTTC

d_call: -
v_call: TRBV6-2/TRBV6-3
clone_size: many
j_call: TRBJ2-3
cdr3_aa: CASSLVGVGTDTQYF
cdr3_nt: TGTGCCAGCAGCCTCGTCGGGGTCGGCACAGATACGCAGTATTTT

d_call: TRBD1
v_call: TRBV20-1
clone_size: -
j_call: TRBJ1-2
cdr3_aa: CSAQGDGRGANYGYTF
cdr3_nt: TGCAGTGCTCAGGGGGACGGGAGAGGGGCTAACTATGGCTACACCTTC

d_call: -
v_call: TRBV7-8
clone_size: many
j_call: TRBJ2-7
cdr3_aa: CASSRDGYEQYF
cdr3_nt: TGTGCCAGCAGTCGGGACGGCTACGAGCAGTACTTC

d_call: -
v_call: TRBV6-5
clone_size: few
j_call: TRBJ1-1
cdr3_aa: CASSPTVNTEAFF
cdr3_nt: TGTGCCAGCAGTCCGACTGTGAACACTGAAGCTTTCTTT

d_call: TRBD1
v_call: TRBV25-1
clone_size: few
j_call: TRBJ1-6
cdr3_aa: CASSRTGVYNSPLHF
cdr3_nt: TGTGCCAGCAGTAGGACAGGGGTTTATAATTCACCCCTCCACTTT

d_call: TRBD1
v_call: TRBV15
clone_size: few
j_call: TRBJ2-1
cdr3_aa: CATSRVRGPGDEQFF
cdr3_nt: TGTGCCACCAGCAGAGTCAGGGGGCCCGGAGATGAGCAGTTCTTC

d_call: TRBD1
v_call: TRBV7-2
clone_size: medium-sized
j_call: TRBJ2-1
cdr3_aa: CASSRAQGFPEQFF
cdr3_nt: TGTGCCAGCAGCCGAGCACAGGGGTTTCCTGAGCAGTTCTTC

d_call: TRBD1
v_call: TRBV5-1
clone_size: medium-sized
j_call: TRBJ1-6
cdr3_aa: CASSLSAQGISPLHF
cdr3_nt: TGCGCCAGCAGCCTGTCGGCACAGGGGATATCACCCCTCCACTTT

d_call: TRBD1
v_call: TRBV12-3/TRBV12-4
clone_size: many
j_call: TRBJ2-7
cdr3_aa: CASSPLGDRGSYEQYF
cdr3_nt: TGTGCCAGCAGTCCCCTCGGGGACAGGGGTTCCTACGAGCAGTACTTC

d_call: TRBD1
v_call: TRBV19
clone_size: few
j_call: TRBJ2-5
cdr3_aa: CASRDSGQETQYF
cdr3_nt: TGTGCCAGCCGGGACAGCGGCCAAGAGACCCAGTACTTC

d_call: -
v_call: TRBV20-1
clone_size: many
j_call: TRBJ2-2
cdr3_aa: CSARNRVRTGELFF
cdr3_nt: TGCAGTGCCCGTAACAGGGTACGGACCGGGGAGCTGTTTTTT

d_call: TRBD1
v_call: TRBV29-1
clone_size: medium-sized
j_call: TRBJ1-5
cdr3_aa: CSVGGDSHNQPQHF
cdr3_nt: TGCAGCGTTGGGGGGGACAGCCACAATCAGCCCCAGCATTTT

d_call: TRBD1
v_call: TRBV27
clone_size: -
j_call: TRBJ1-4
cdr3_aa: CASSFYTGGALNEKLFF
cdr3_nt: TGTGCCAGCAGTTTCTACACAGGGGGCGCCCTGAATGAAAAACTGTTTTTT

d_call: -
v_call: TRBV3-1
clone_size: medium-sized
j_call: TRBJ2-1
cdr3_aa: CASSQGNLNNEQFF
cdr3_nt: TGTGCCAGCAGCCAAGGGAACTTGAACAATGAGCAGTTCTTC

d_call: -
v_call: TRBV20-1
clone_size: many
j_call: TRBJ2-7
cdr3_aa: CSARVDRGREREGEQYF
cdr3_nt: TGCAGTGCTAGAGTTGACAGGGGGCGCGAGCGGGAGGGCGAGCAGTACTTC

d_call: -
v_call: TRBV20-1
clone_size: many
j_call: TRBJ2-7
cdr3_aa: CSARTATSYEQYF
cdr3_nt: TGCAGTGCTAGGACGGCCACCTCCTACGAGCAGTACTTC

d_call: -
v_call: TRBV7-2
clone_size: -
j_call: TRBJ1-1
cdr3_aa: CASSSGRNTEAFF
cdr3_nt: TGTGCCAGCAGCTCAGGCAGAAACACTGAAGCTTTCTTT

d_call: TRBD1
v_call: TRBV6-5
clone_size: -
j_call: TRBJ2-3
cdr3_aa: CASSYGTGVGAQYF
cdr3_nt: TGTGCCAGCAGTTACGGGACAGGGGTCGGGGCGCAGTATTTT

d_call: -
v_call: TRBV7-9
clone_size: many
j_call: TRBJ2-1
cdr3_aa: CASSFPMRLAGKRNEQFF
cdr3_nt: TGTGCCAGCAGCTTCCCCATGCGCCTGGCAGGGAAGCGGAATGAGCAGTTCTTC

d_call: TRBD2
v_call: TRBV6-6
clone_size: -
j_call: TRBJ2-3
cdr3_aa: CASSAGGGADTDTQYF
cdr3_nt: TGTGCCAGCAGTGCGGGAGGGGGCGCGGACACAGATACGCAGTATTTT

d_call: -
v_call: TRBV6-1
clone_size: -
j_call: TRBJ1-1
cdr3_aa: CASSITDFTEAFF
cdr3_nt: TGTGCCAGCAGCATTACAGATTTCACTGAAGCTTTCTTT

d_call: -
v_call: TRBV4-1
clone_size: many
j_call: TRBJ1-4
cdr3_aa: CASSRPSGGMEKLFF
cdr3_nt: TGCGCCAGCAGCCGACCCTCTGGGGGGATGGAAAAACTGTTTTTT

d_call: -
v_call: TRBV5-6
clone_size: medium-sized
j_call: TRBJ2-1
cdr3_aa: CASSSLRNEQFF
cdr3_nt: TGTGCCAGCAGCTCGCTGAGGAATGAGCAGTTCTTC